This entry lists 8 T cell receptor beta chains sequenced from one sample in a study of T cell repertoires in cytomegalovirus infection. No cognate antigen is known for these TCRs. Each CDR3 protein is one row after TCRdb ran MiXCR on the reads. The table lists around 800,000 distinct CDR3 sequences, approximately 32% of them singletons, with 12% in the top ten. The specimen was cultured CD8+ T cells from PBMCs, collected from culture after CMV antigen stimulation. The receptors were sampled from a human donor in good health (CMV status not recorded). Some clones in this sample may be carry-over from other donors' samples.

The V and J genes are TRBV11-2 and TRBJ1-1; the D is unclear. Deletions cut 5 bases from V and 6 bases from J, with 10 bases between. The CDR3 totals 12 residues. CDR1 and CDR2 from the germline V gene are SGHAT and FQNNGV. CDR3 DNA: TGTGCCAGCAGCGCCGGGTTGCCTGAAGCTTTCTTT. This translates into CASSAGLPEAFF.

This clonotype has only a few counts. The rearrangement uses TRBV19 and TRBJ1-5; unclear D gene. CDR3 length: 15 residues. Deletions cut 7 bases from V and 2 bases from J, with 15 bases between. Germline V CDR1 and CDR2: LNHDA, SQIVND (reference sequence). The CDR3 DNA reads as TGTGCCAGTAAGTGGAATGGGGTTGGCAATCAGCCCCAGCATTTT. Translated, it gives CASKWNGVGNQPQHF.

The chain recombines TRBV25-1 with TRBJ1-1; D ambiguous. Germline CDR1 is MGHDK and CDR2 is SYGVNS. Trimming left V 0 bases short and J 2 bases short, with 13 bases between. There are 16 residues in the CDR3. CDR3 nucleotide sequence: TGTGCCAGCAGTGAATACCTACCCACAGCAAACACTGAAGCTTTCTTT. Its protein is CASSEYLPTANTEAFF.

This clonotype was recorded at least ten times. The chain combines TRBV7-2 with TRBJ2-2; TRBD2 aligns across 16 bases. Per germline, CDR1 SGHTA and CDR2 FQGNSA. Trimming removed 5 bases from V and 5 bases from J; junction bases left unmatched: 5. This CDR3 is built from 17 residues. CDR3: CASSPGLAGGQTGELFF. The CDR3 DNA reads TGTGCCAGCAGCCCGGGACTAGCGGGGGGGCAAACCGGGGAGCTGTTTTTT. The variable domain in full, with the rest retrieved from reference TRBV7-2 and TRBJ2-2, is GAGVSQSPSNKVTEKGKDVELRCDPISGHTALYWYRQSLGQGLEFLIYFQGNSAPDKSGLPSDRFSAERTGGSVSTLTIQRTQQEDSAVYLCASSPGLAGGQTGELFFGEGSRLTVL.

This clonotype was recorded only once. The chain couples TRBV20-1 to TRBJ2-2, with D perhaps matching TRBD1 or TRBD2 (5 bases each). The CDR3 is made up of 16 amino acids. V was pared by 6 bases and J by 3 bases, with 20 bases between. CDR1 is DFQATT and CDR2 is SNEGSKA in the germline V gene (reference sequence). CDR3 in amino acids: CSASKLGDGDTGELFF. The CDR3, as DNA: TGCAGTGCCAGTAAATTGGGGGACGGGGACACCGGGGAGCTGTTTTTT.

The rearrangement uses TRBV7-8 and TRBJ2-1; 10 bases are a match to TRBD2. The CDR3 length is 15 residues. The trim removed 5 bases at V and 10 bases at J, leaving 11 bases unmatched. Germline assignment: CDR1 SGHVS and CDR2 FQNEAQ. The CDR3 DNA reads TGTGCCAGCAGCCCCCCCAAGCGGGGGGGCCGGGAGCAGTTCTTC. Protein sequence: CASSPPKRGGREQFF. Variable domain in full (rest from reference TRBV7-8 and TRBJ2-1): GAGVSQSPRYKVAKRGQDVALRCDPISGHVSLFWYQQALGQGPEFLTYFQNEAQLDKSGLPSDRFFAERPEGSVSTLKIQRTQQEDSAVYLCASSPPKRGGREQFFGPGTRLTVL.

The rearrangement joins TRBV27 to TRBJ2-1; D might be TRBD1 (5 bases). The V gene's germline CDR1 is MNHEY and CDR2 SMNVEV (reference sequence). The CDR3 consists of 11 residues. The V and J ends lost 11 bases and 8 bases respectively, with 13 bases between them. CDR3 in amino acids: CAASGAHEQFF. The CDR3 DNA reads TGTGCCGCCAGTGGGGCGCATGAGCAGTTCTTC.

The sample holds many counts of this clonotype. The V gene is TRBV7-8, the J gene TRBJ2-5, with TRBD1 matching 7 bases. Germline CDR1 SGHVS, CDR2 FQNEAQ. Trimming removed 6 bases from V and 2 bases from J; junction bases left unmatched: 9. The CDR3 totals 15 residues. The CDR3 protein is CASSFPAGGQETQYF. The CDR3 DNA follows: TGTGCCAGCAGTTTCCCGGCAGGGGGACAAGAGACCCAGTACTTC.